This TCR beta chain was sequenced during a study of control samples from healthy donors and cancer patients. The V gene lost 4 bases and the J gene lost 4 bases, with 6 bases spanning the gap. From germline, CDR1 is KGHDR and CDR2 SFDVKD. The CDR3 sequence is 12 residues long. Produced via immunoSEQ multiplex PCR; TCRdb's table is partial and in-frame only. This sample yields 95,000 to 150,000 clones, of which around 87% are seen a single time; roughly 3% belongs to the top ten. The genes are TRBV24-1 and TRBJ1-2, with D unresolved. This clonotype originated in a man in his sixties in good health. What was sequenced was blood. The CDR3 nucleotides are TGTGCCACCAGTGAATCCGGCTATGGCTACACCTTC. This gives the protein CATSESGYGYTF.